The clone carrying this TCR beta chain has a handful of counts. Its antigen is still unknown. This specimen belongs to a study of T cell repertoires in cytomegalovirus infection. Across the study: TCR beta signatures that were public indicated CMV infection and matching HLA type. Study-level results: CMV carriers having the relevant HLA were flagged by cumulative public TCR beta family frequency. HLA-C-restricted CMV-specific TCR beta clonotypes were dominant in the ex vivo response.

The length of the CDR3 is 11 residues. Trimming removed 7 bases at V and 5 bases at J, with 11 bases between. Per germline, CDR1 SQVTM and CDR2 ANQGSEA. MiXCR was run by TCRdb on the reads, yielding one entry per CDR3 protein. This table holds about 600,000 distinct CDR3 sequences, more than 20% found once. This sequence originates from a human donor in good health (CMV status not recorded). Some clones in this sample may be carry-over from other donors' samples. The sample was CD8+ T cells from PBMCs. This chain uses TRBV29-1 with TRBJ2-5; D gene uncertain. This chain's CDR3 is CSAVRRETQYF. In nucleotides, the CDR3 is TGCAGCGCAGTACGTAGGGAGACCCAGTACTTC.